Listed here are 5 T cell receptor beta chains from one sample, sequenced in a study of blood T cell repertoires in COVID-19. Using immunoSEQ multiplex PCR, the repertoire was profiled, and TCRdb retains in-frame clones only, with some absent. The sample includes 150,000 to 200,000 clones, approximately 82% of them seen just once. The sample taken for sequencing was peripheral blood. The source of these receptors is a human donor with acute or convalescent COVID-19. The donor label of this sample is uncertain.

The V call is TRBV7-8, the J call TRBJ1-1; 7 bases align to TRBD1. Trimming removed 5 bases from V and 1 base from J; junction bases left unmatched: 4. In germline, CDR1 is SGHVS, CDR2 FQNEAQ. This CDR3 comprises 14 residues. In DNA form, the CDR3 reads TGTGCCAGCAGCACAGGGGCAGGGAACACTGAAGCTTTCTTT. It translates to CASSTGAGNTEAFF.

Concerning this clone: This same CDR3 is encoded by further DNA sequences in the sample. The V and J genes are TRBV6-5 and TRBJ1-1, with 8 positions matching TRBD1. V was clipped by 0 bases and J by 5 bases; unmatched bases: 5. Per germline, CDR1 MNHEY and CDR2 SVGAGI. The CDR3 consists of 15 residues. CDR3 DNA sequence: TGTGCCAGCAGTTACTCCCGACAGGGGAGGACTGAAGCTTTCTTT. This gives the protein CASSYSRQGRTEAFF.

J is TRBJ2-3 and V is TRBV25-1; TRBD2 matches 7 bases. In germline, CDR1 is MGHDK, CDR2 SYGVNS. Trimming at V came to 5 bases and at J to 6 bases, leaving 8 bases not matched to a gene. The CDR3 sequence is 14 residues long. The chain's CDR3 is CASSWRVSGDTQYF. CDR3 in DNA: TGTGCCAGCAGTTGGAGAGTTAGCGGGGATACGCAGTATTTT.

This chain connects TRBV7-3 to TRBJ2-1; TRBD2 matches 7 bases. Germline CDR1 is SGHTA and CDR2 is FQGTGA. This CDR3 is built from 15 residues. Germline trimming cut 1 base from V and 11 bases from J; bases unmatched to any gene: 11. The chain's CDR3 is CASSLSSSGIAQQFF. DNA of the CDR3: TGTGCCAGCAGCTTAAGCTCTAGCGGCATAGCCCAGCAGTTCTTC.

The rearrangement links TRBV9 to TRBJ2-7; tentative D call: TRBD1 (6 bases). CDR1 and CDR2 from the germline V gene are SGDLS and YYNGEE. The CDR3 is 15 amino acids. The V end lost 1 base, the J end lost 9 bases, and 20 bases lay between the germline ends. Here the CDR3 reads CASSVTQEDLGGQYF. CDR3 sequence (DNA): TGTGCCAGCAGCGTAACTCAGGAGGATCTAGGGGGGCAGTACTTC.